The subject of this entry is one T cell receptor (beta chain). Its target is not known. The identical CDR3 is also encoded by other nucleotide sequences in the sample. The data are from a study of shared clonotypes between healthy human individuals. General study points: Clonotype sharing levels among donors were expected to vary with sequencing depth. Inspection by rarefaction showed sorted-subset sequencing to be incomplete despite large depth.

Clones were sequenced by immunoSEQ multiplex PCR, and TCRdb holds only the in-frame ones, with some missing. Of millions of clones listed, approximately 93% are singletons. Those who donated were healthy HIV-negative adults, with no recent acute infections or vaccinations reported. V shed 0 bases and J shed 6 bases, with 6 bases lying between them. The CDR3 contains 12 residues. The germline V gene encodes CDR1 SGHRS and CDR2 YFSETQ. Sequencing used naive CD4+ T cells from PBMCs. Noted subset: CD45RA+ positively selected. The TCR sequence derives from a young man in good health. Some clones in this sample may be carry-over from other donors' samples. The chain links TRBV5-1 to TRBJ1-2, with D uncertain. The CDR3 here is CASSLDGDGYTF. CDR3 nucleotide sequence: TGCGCCAGCAGCTTGGACGGAGATGGCTACACCTTC.